The next 10 T cell receptor beta chains were all read from a single sample in a study of shared clonotypes between healthy human individuals. Sequenced by immunoSEQ multiplex PCR; TCRdb stores in-frame clones only, minus some. Of roughly 2,000,000 clones listed, around 96% are singletons. Selected positively for CCR7 and CD45RO-negative, naive CD8 cells excluded terminally differentiated effector memory CD45RA+ cells. The sample taken for sequencing was naive CD8+ T cells sorted from blood. The receptor set was obtained from a young man in good health.

The genes are TRBV19 and TRBJ2-1, with unresolved D. The V end lost 1 base, the J end lost 7 bases, and 8 bases lay between the germline ends. The CDR3 consists of 13 residues. Germline loops: CDR1 LNHDA, CDR2 SQIVND (reference sequence). CDR3 sequence reads: CASSIGLPNEQFF. CDR3 coding DNA: TGTGCCAGTAGTATAGGCCTCCCTAATGAGCAGTTCTTC. Full variable domain (missing parts from reference TRBV19 and TRBJ2-1): DGGITQSPKYLFRKEGQNVTLSCEQNLNHDAMYWYRQDPGQGLRLIYYSQIVNDFQKGDIAEGYSVSREKKESFPLTVTSAQKNPTAFYLCASSIGLPNEQFFGPGTRLTVL.

V gene TRBV5-4 combines with J gene TRBJ1-1; D possibly corresponds to TRBD1 (5 bases). Germline-derived CDR1 and CDR2 are SGHNT and YYREEE (reference sequence). The CDR3 is 13 residues long. V was shortened by 4 bases and J by 7 bases, with 14 bases between the two germline ends. The CDR3 sequence: CASSVEGLLEAFF. In DNA form, the CDR3 reads TGTGCCAGCAGCGTGGAGGGGTTGCTTGAAGCTTTCTTT.

This chain uses TRBV5-1 with TRBJ2-3; 11 bases map to TRBD2. Trimming removed 4 bases from V and 3 bases from J; junction bases left unmatched: 4. CDR3 length equals 15 residues. Germline CDR1 and CDR2: SGHRS and YFSETQ. DNA for the CDR3: TGCGCCAGCAGCGGGGCTAGCGGGGGGACAGATACGCAGTATTTT. Translated: CASSGASGGTDTQYF.

This clone turned up a few times. CDR3 region: CASSLPGLNTEAFF. The CDR3 DNA reads as TGTGCCAGTAGTTTACCAGGGTTGAACACTGAAGCTTTCTTT. This sequence joins TRBV19 and TRBJ1-1; tentatively, D is TRBD1 (5 bases). Germline V lookup: CDR1 LNHDA, CDR2 SQIVND (reference sequence). V lost 5 bases, J lost 0 bases, and 10 bases lay in between. The CDR3 totals 14 residues.

J is TRBJ1-4 and V is TRBV5-6; possibly TRBD1 for D (5 bases). This CDR3 is 14 amino acids long. Looked up from germline, CDR1 is SGHDT and CDR2 is YYEEEE. Trimming removed 0 bases from V and 5 bases from J, with 8 bases in between. CDR3 amino acids: CASSLGDRNEKLFF. For the CDR3, the DNA is TGTGCCAGCAGCTTGGGGGACCGAAATGAAAAACTGTTTTTT.

V gene TRBV6-6 combines with J gene TRBJ2-7, with D possibly being TRBD1 (6 bases). Trimming cost V 2 bases and J 4 bases, with 15 bases left between them. CDR3 length: 15 amino acids. Germline V gives CDR1 MNHNY, CDR2 SVGAGI (reference sequence). The CDR3 sequence is CASSYNRVQYYEQYF. The CDR3, as DNA: TGTGCCAGCAGTTACAACAGGGTTCAGTATTACGAGCAGTACTTC.

The chain joins TRBV28 to TRBJ1-5; D is perhaps TRBD1 (5 bases). Germline-derived CDR1 and CDR2 are MDHEN and SYDVKM. The V and J ends lost 0 bases and 5 bases respectively, with 8 bases between them. The CDR3 is 14 residues long. In nucleotides, the CDR3 is TGTGCCAGCAGTTTATGGGGGCCGGATCAGCCCCAGCATTTT. Translated, it gives CASSLWGPDQPQHF. Filled out from reference TRBV28 and TRBJ1-5, the complete variable domain reads DVKVTQSSRYLVKRTGEKVFLECVQDMDHENMFWYRQDPGLGLRLIYFSYDVKMKEKGDIPEGYSVSREKKERFSLILESASTNQTSMYLCASSLWGPDQPQHFGDGTRLSIL.

This clone was seen a single time. V gene TRBV7-2 combines with J gene TRBJ2-5, with a weak D call TRBD1 (5 bases). In germline, CDR1 is SGHTA, CDR2 FQGNSA. Between the trimmed V and J ends, which lost 4 bases and 3 bases, there was a span of 9 bases. The CDR3 contains 13 residues. CDR3 bases: TGTGCCAGCAGCTCGGACACTGAAGAGACCCAGTACTTC. The encoded protein is CASSSDTEETQYF.

V is TRBV6-5 and J is TRBJ2-1; weak D call: TRBD1 (5 bases). Trimming removed 2 bases from V and 6 bases from J, with 14 bases in between. The germline V gene has CDR1 MNHEY and CDR2 SVGAGI. The CDR3 runs 15 residues. The CDR3 reads CASSYDQGKGNEQFF. The CDR3 DNA sequence: TGTGCCAGCAGTTACGACCAGGGTAAGGGCAATGAGCAGTTCTTC.

The chain has TRBV9 and TRBJ2-5, with D perhaps assigned TRBD1 or TRBD2 (5 bases each). CDR1 is SGDLS and CDR2 is YYNGEE in the germline V gene. The CDR3 has 15 residues. V gave up 0 bases and J gave up 3 bases, with 12 bases separating them. The CDR3 region has the DNA TGTGCCAGCAGCGTAGAGGGGAGTGAGGAAGAGACCCAGTACTTC. Protein: CASSVEGSEEETQYF.